Listed below are T cell receptor beta chains from one sample, sequenced in a study of cytotoxic CD8 clonotypes in ibrutinib-treated CLL. Repertoires were generated with immunoSEQ multiplex PCR, while TCRdb's copy carries only in-frame clones and drops some. In the table there are approximately 190,000 clones, 75% to 85% of which are singletons. Specimen: PBMCs, collected after 12 months of ibrutinib treatment. Receptor source: a human donor with chronic lymphocytic leukemia. Each CDR3 is given with its conserved first and last residue. The D gene is left open where the match is weak. Expanded clones are given a class, and other clones once, few, many or no size at all.

>NA|TRBV5-1|NA|TRBJ1-6
CASSNTGPRNSPLHF
TGCGCCAGCAGTAATACCGGGCCTAGGAATTCACCCCTCCACTTT
>NA|TRBV4-1|NA|TRBJ2-5
CASSQFFGAQETQYF
TGCGCCAGCAGCCAGTTTTTCGGAGCTCAAGAGACCCAGTACTTC
>NA|TRBV11-3|NA|TRBJ2-2
CASSASTAGLPNTGELFF
TGTGCCAGCAGCGCTTCAACCGCCGGACTACCCAACACCGGGGAGCTGTTTTTT
>NA|TRBV12-5|NA|TRBJ1-1
CASGLVEGQGTEAFF
TGTGCTAGTGGTTTGGTAGAGGGGCAGGGCACTGAAGCTTTCTTT
>NA|TRBV11-2|NA|TRBJ2-2
CASSLGQWQPNTGELFF
TGTGCCAGCAGCTTAGGGCAGTGGCAACCTAACACCGGGGAGCTGTTTTTT
>once|TRBV28|NA|TRBJ1-4
CASSLFLQGKLFF
TGTGCCAGCAGTTTATTTTTACAGGGAAAACTGTTTTTT
>NA|TRBV19|TRBD1|TRBJ2-6
CASSRKKGQSSGANVLTF
TGTGCCAGTAGTCGGAAGAAGGGACAGAGCTCTGGGGCCAACGTCCTGACTTTC
>few|TRBV7-9|NA|TRBJ2-7
CASSYRATYEQYF
TGTGCCAGCAGCTACCGGGCGACCTACGAGCAGTACTTC
>NA|TRBV6-5|NA|TRBJ2-1
CASSQTPASYNEQFF
TGTGCCAGCAGCCAGACCCCGGCCTCCTACAATGAGCAGTTCTTC
>many|TRBV5-4|NA|TRBJ1-5
CASSFEGNQPQHF
TGTGCCAGCAGCTTCGAAGGGAATCAGCCCCAGCATTTT
>NA|TRBV6-4|NA|TRBJ1-1
CARIVGGAEAFF
TGTGCCAGAATAGTAGGGGGGGCTGAAGCTTTCTTT
>NA|TRBV5-1|TRBD2|TRBJ2-7
CASSWGPGLATSYEQYF
TGCGCCAGCAGCTGGGGTCCGGGACTAGCGACTTCCTACGAGCAGTACTTC
>once|TRBV11-2|TRBD1|TRBJ1-2
CASSLDSQGQSYTF
TGTGCCAGCAGCTTAGATTCTCAGGGACAGTCGTACACCTTC
>NA|TRBV9|TRBD2|TRBJ2-1
CASSVLAAPYNEQFF
TGTGCCAGCAGCGTTCTAGCGGCCCCCTACAATGAGCAGTTCTTC
>NA|TRBV19|TRBD2|TRBJ2-7
CATGTSGYEQYF
TGTGCCACCGGGACTAGCGGCTACGAGCAGTACTTC
>few|TRBV13|NA|TRBJ2-3
CASSLGLRPNTQYF
TGTGCCAGCAGCTTAGGGTTGCGACCTAATACGCAGTATTTT